This entry lists 18 T cell receptor beta chains sequenced from one sample in a study of cytomegalovirus exposure and HLA in healthy donors (dated by TCRdb to about 2017). The method behind the library was the immunoSEQ multiplex PCR assay. For the multiplex PCR, a mixture combining 60 forward primers for TCR Vbeta segments and 13 reverse primers for TCR Jbeta segments was used. TCRdb mirrors the immuneACCESS table, restricted to in-frame sequences. Some clones are absent from its copies; in checked studies, under half trace to an unresolved V gene, and the reason for the others is unknown. Present in this sample are around 70,000 clones, around two thirds of which were seen just once. In total, the top ten clones hold roughly 11% of the sample. Sequenced material: PBMCs. These TCRs come from a human donor in good health.

This clone was found a few times. The junction and the germline gene differ at one end; a read error may be behind it. The CDR3 sequence is CASTILSGNTIYF. The CDR3 DNA follows: TGTGCCAGTACTATACTCTCTGGAAACACCATATATTTT. This chain links TRBV19 with TRBJ1-3; D call uncertain. The germline gives CDR1 LNHDA, CDR2 SQIVND (reference sequence). CDR3 size: 13 residues.

V usage is TRBV7-9 and J usage is TRBJ1-4; D possibly corresponds to TRBD1 (6 bases). The CDR3 length is 13 residues. Trimming removed 8 bases from V and 4 bases from J, with 11 bases in between. Germline V lookup: CDR1 SEHNR, CDR2 FQNEAQ (reference sequence). CDR3 region: CASRTAFNEKLFF. The CDR3 nucleotides are TGTGCCAGCCGGACAGCGTTTAATGAAAAACTGTTTTTT.

V gene TRBV28 combines with J gene TRBJ1-2; 7 bases fit TRBD1. This CDR3 region has 15 residues. J gave up 4 bases and V 4 bases, and 9 bases lay outside the gene matches. Germline-derived CDR1 and CDR2 are MDHEN and SYDVKM. DNA of the CDR3: TGTGCCAGCAGTTCCCCCCCGGGACAGATCTATGGCTACACCTTC. Protein: CASSSPPGQIYGYTF.

The V call is TRBV2, the J call TRBJ1-6, with 7 bases lining up with TRBD1. Germline CDR1 reads SNHLY; CDR2 reads FYNNEI. V gave up 8 bases and J gave up 10 bases; unmatched junction bases: 11. The CDR3 runs to 14 residues. The CDR3 spells CASGLQGLRSPLHF. The CDR3 bases are TGTGCCAGCGGTCTACAGGGGCTAAGGTCACCCCTCCACTTT.

This chain connects TRBV30 to TRBJ1-3; TRBD1 is a possible D gene (5 bases). Germline V gene lookup returns CDR1 GTSNPN and CDR2 SVGIG (reference sequence). Between the trimmed V and J ends, which lost 3 bases and 8 bases, there was a span of 20 bases. This CDR3 contains 15 residues. The CDR3 nucleotides are TGTGCCTGGAGCGATGGACACGGCTATGGGGACACCATATATTTT. Protein sequence: CAWSDGHGYGDTIYF.

This chain uses TRBV10-3 with TRBJ2-7; tentative D call: TRBD2 (6 bases). The CDR3 is 15 residues long. V was shortened by 2 bases and J by 0 bases, with 11 bases between the two germline ends. Germline values: CDR1 ENHRY, CDR2 SYGVKD. The CDR3 bases are TGTGCCATCAGTGAGGGCGGGGCAGTCTCCTACGAGCAGTACTTC. As protein: CAISEGGAVSYEQYF.

The chain recombines TRBV2 with TRBJ1-5, with 12 positions matching TRBD1. J was trimmed by 7 bases and V by 4 bases; bases with no gene match: 8. Germline CDR1 SNHLY, CDR2 FYNNEI. There are 16 residues in the CDR3. In DNA, the CDR3 is TGTGCCAGCAGTGGGAGGGACAGGGGGCCGGGGCAGCCCCAGCATTTT. Its protein is CASSGRDRGPGQPQHF. The complete variable domain, with remaining parts taken from reference TRBV2 and TRBJ1-5, reads EPEVTQTPSHQVTQMGQEVILRCVPISNHLYFYWYRQILGQKVEFLVSFYNNEISEKSEIFDDQFSVERPDGSNFTLKIRSTKLEDSAMYFCASSGRDRGPGQPQHFGDGTRLSIL.

The chain uses TRBV19 and TRBJ1-2, with TRBD1 identical over 7 bases. The CDR3 contains 13 residues. V lost 3 bases, J lost 8 bases, and 6 bases stayed unmatched. Germline V gene sequence: CDR1 LNHDA, CDR2 SQIVND (reference sequence). CDR3 sequence (DNA): TGTGCCAGTAGTATGATGGGACAGCGGGGCTACACCTTC. This translates into CASSMMGQRGYTF. Full variable domain (rest looked up from reference TRBV19 and TRBJ1-2): DGGITQSPKYLFRKEGQNVTLSCEQNLNHDAMYWYRQDPGQGLRLIYYSQIVNDFQKGDIAEGYSVSREKKESFPLTVTSAQKNPTAFYLCASSMMGQRGYTFGSGTRLTVV.

This clone was observed a handful of times. V usage is TRBV29-1 and J usage is TRBJ2-7, with D perhaps matching TRBD1 (6 bases). CDR3 size: 12 residues. Germline V lookup: CDR1 SQVTM, CDR2 ANQGSEA. Trimming took 3 bases from V and 2 from J, leaving 8 bases between them. For the CDR3, the DNA is TGCAGCGTTGATGCAGGGGCCTACGAGCAGTACTTC. This translates into CSVDAGAYEQYF.

This clone was picked up a small number of times. V gene TRBV15 combines with J gene TRBJ1-5; 7 bases are shared with TRBD1. Trimming took 8 bases from V and 0 from J; bases not matched to a gene: 4. The germline V gene has CDR1 LNHNV and CDR2 YYDKDF (reference sequence). There are 14 residues in the CDR3. The CDR3 region is CATRGQNSNQPQHF. In DNA, the CDR3 is TGTGCCACCCGGGGACAGAATAGCAATCAGCCCCAGCATTTT. Drawing the rest from reference TRBV15 and TRBJ1-5, the complete variable domain is DAMVIQNPRYQVTQFGKPVTLSCSQTLNHNVMYWYQQKSSQAPKLLFHYYDKDFNNEADTPDNFQSRRPNTSFCFLDIRSPGLGDTAMYLCATRGQNSNQPQHFGDGTRLSIL.

The J gene is TRBJ2-2, the V gene TRBV5-8; TRBD1 is a possible D gene (6 bases). Germline CDR1 is SGHTS and CDR2 is YDEGEE. The CDR3 runs to 17 residues. V was pared by 4 bases and J by 5 bases, with 21 bases between. Written as DNA, the CDR3 is TGTGCCAGCAGCCCGGGACAAGGGGAAACACTGACCGGGGAGCTGTTTTTT. Protein: CASSPGQGETLTGELFF.

CDR3 in amino acids: CASSEETESIQYF. The CDR3 DNA follows: TGTGCCAGCAGCGAGGAGACAGAGTCCATTCAGTACTTC. The chain has TRBV11-2 and TRBJ2-4; possible D gene TRBD1, 5 bases. The V end was cut by 5 bases, the J end by 9 bases, with 14 bases between. Germline lookup yields CDR1 SGHAT and CDR2 FQNNGV. This CDR3 has 13 residues.

The chain joins TRBV10-2 to TRBJ2-7; D uncertain. Germline CDR1 is WSHSY and CDR2 is SAAADI. Trimming cost V 6 bases and J 3 bases, with 15 bases left between them. This CDR3 is built from 14 residues. This CDR3 reads CASRGGAAFYEQYF. CDR3 in DNA: TGCGCCAGCAGAGGTGGAGCTGCCTTCTACGAGCAGTACTTC.

This clone was observed once. The chain recombines TRBV5-3 with TRBJ1-5; D gene uncertain. TRBV5-3 is placed among ORFs of uncertain function. V lost 4 bases and J lost 5, with 19 bases in between. The CDR3 length is 16 residues. In DNA, the CDR3 is TGTGCCAGAAGCCCCTCGGTGAGGGCGGAATATCAGCCCCAGCATTTT. It specifies CARSPSVRAEYQPQHF.

V usage is TRBV4-2 and J usage is TRBJ2-7, with 8 bases that match TRBD2. CDR1 is LGHNA, CDR2 YNFKEQ, per germline. This CDR3 comprises 13 residues. V trimming: 6 bases; J trimming: 8 bases; junction bases outside the gene matches: 9. CDR3 protein: CASSPGLGIKQYF. The CDR3 coding sequence is TGTGCCAGCAGTCCGGGACTAGGTATAAAGCAGTACTTC.

The J gene is TRBJ2-7, the V gene TRBV28, with 7 bases lining up with TRBD1. This CDR3 contains 15 residues. Trimming cost V 2 bases and J 0 bases; bases outside gene matches: 4. Germline CDR1 reads MDHEN; CDR2 reads SYDVKM. The DNA of the CDR3 is TGTGCCAGCAGTTTAGTGGACAGGAGCTCCTACGAGCAGTACTTC. This codes for CASSLVDRSSYEQYF.

The chain combines TRBV10-2 with TRBJ2-5; 13 nucleotides align to TRBD2. V shed 5 bases, J shed 5 bases, and the junction held 8 bases outside the gene matches. Germline V lookup: CDR1 WSHSY, CDR2 SAAADI. The CDR3 is 16 residues long. The CDR3 loop is CASSLALAGGPETQYF. The CDR3, as DNA: TGCGCCAGCAGTCTCGCACTAGCGGGAGGGCCCGAGACCCAGTACTTC.

CDR3 region: CATSRGNSGYEQYF. The CDR3 bases are TGTGCCACCAGCAGAGGGAATAGCGGCTACGAGCAGTACTTC. This chain uses TRBV15 with TRBJ2-7; tentative D call: TRBD2 (6 bases). Germline V lookup: CDR1 LNHNV, CDR2 YYDKDF (reference sequence). V gave up 1 base and J gave up 3 bases, with 10 bases separating them. The CDR3 is 14 amino acids.